The clone carrying this T cell receptor beta chain was seen more than once but under ten times. Antigen unknown. Primers: 60 Vbeta forward and 13 Jbeta reverse. The data were produced by immunoSEQ multiplex PCR, yet TCRdb's version contains in-frame clones alone and is incomplete. This table holds 150,000 to 200,000 clones, about 65% found once. This entry is derived from a study of cytomegalovirus exposure and HLA in healthy donors. Whole-study context: Around 89 million unique TCRs from HLA-typed donors made up an early data release. Study-wide findings and caveats: The study found most TCR sequences rare, yet found some public TCRs in many donors. Certain sequence variants were highly shared and formed a cluster, and this cluster was likely a sequencing artifact.

The V gene's germline CDR1 is SGHAT and CDR2 FQNNGV. The CDR3 loop spans 16 amino acids. Trimming removed 6 bases from V and 3 bases from J; junction bases left unmatched: 7. The sequence came from a girl aged 5 to 17 in good health and CMV-seronegative. The chain uses TRBV11-2 and TRBJ2-5; 13 bases align to TRBD2. The sample consisted of PBMCs. Here the CDR3 reads CASRRTSGGEEETQYF. CDR3 in DNA: TGTGCCAGCAGGAGGACTAGCGGGGGTGAAGAAGAGACCCAGTACTTC.